A single T cell receptor beta chain is shown here with its context. No cognate antigen has been identified for it. Base qualities are not provided; no much larger clone lies one nucleotide away. The CDR3 goes from the cysteine to the phenylalanine over 15 residues. Only the CDR3 DNA is retained, 45 bases long and in frame from the first base. The germline V gene yields SQVTM for CDR1 and ANQGSEA for CDR2. Trimmed from V: 7 bases; trimmed from J: 4 bases; junction bases lacking a gene match: 10. The library was made by the immunoSEQ multiplex PCR assay. For the multiplex PCR, a mixture combining 60 forward primers for TCR Vbeta segments and 13 reverse primers for TCR Jbeta segments was used. The CDR3 region of rearranged TCR beta genes was amplified from genomic DNA by a multiplex PCR assay. The Illumina HiSeq System was used to sequence the amplified TCR beta libraries as 87-base-pair reads. Processing in the source paper ran as follows. In a later analysis, 77 million or so unique TCR beta chains were counted across the 500 to 700 repertoires, and roughly 9.9 million of these chains were shared by at least two donors. Raw reads were error-corrected and collapsed into unique sequences by a nearest-neighbor algorithm in which closely related sequences were merged to remove PCR and sequencing errors. Alignment of CDR3 sequences to IMGT reference sequences was used to assign V, D and J gene segments. For a sequence to be retained, a match of at least six nucleotides to both a V gene segment and a J gene segment was required. A rearrangement was called productive if the CDR3 had no stop codons and remained in frame with V and J, and every other rearrangement was called non-productive. CDR3 was defined by IMGT convention, running from the second conserved V-encoded cysteine to the conserved J-encoded phenylalanine. The earlier analysis of around 640 of the donors excluded sequences that lacked an unambiguous match to a single V gene segment. An earlier analysis of fewer than 750 of the donors classified V segments as functional when productive rearrangements were above 56.7% and as segregating when the standard deviation between donors was above 5%. A statistical classification framework was developed to diagnose cytomegalovirus status using the catalog of TCR beta chain sequences. V and J gene assignment, in a later analysis, came from comparing TCR nucleotide sequences with IMGT/GENE-DB human TR gene sequences. A later analysis assigned CDR3 sequences and most-parsimonious VDJ recombination scenarios with the TCRdist pipeline. A later analysis defined each TCR beta chain by its CDR3 amino acid sequence plus V-gene family, and excluded reads lacking a unique V-gene family. To address suspected cross-contamination and a sequencing artifact, a later analysis removed 592 highly shared, low-generation-probability nucleotide sequences. A later analysis calculated a clonal expansion index for each public chain from normalized within-repertoire ranks of inferred template counts. In a later analysis, generation probabilities were computed using a VDJ recombination model fitted to out-of-frame rearrangements, and the results were checked against IGoR. In a later analysis, hypergeometric tests were used to score TCR-TCR, TCR-HLA and TCR-CMV co-occurrence, with a repertoire-size bias correction applied to TCR pairs. In a later analysis, false discovery rates were estimated by permuting HLA or CMV assignments 20 times. In a later analysis, co-occurring TCRs were grouped with DBSCAN, and TCRdist sequence similarity was added when clustering was performed within HLA-allele-positive subsets. Repertoires with fewer than 30,000 or more than 120,000 public chains, plus five repertoires with anomalous nucleotide sharing, were excluded from co-occurrence clustering. TCRdb took over this immuneACCESS table, retaining in-frame rearrangements with V and J assigned. Such tables are incomplete; in checked studies, under half of the missing clones stem from an unresolved V gene, and the remainder is unexplained. The DNA gave D and trimming, while V, J and clone size come from that table. In this sample the table shows about 120,000 clones, over 70% of which occur a single time. The ten top clones hold 1.2% of the sample.

This specimen belongs to a study of cytomegalovirus exposure and HLA in healthy donors (dated by TCRdb to 2015 to 2018). General notes on the study: In an earlier analysis of fewer than 750 of the donors, around 290 Gb of sequence data and 117 million unique TCR beta sequences from roughly 180 million T cells were reported. A handful of DR-DQ haplotypes were handled as single units for association and clustering because linkage in the cohort was strong. The later analysis used no new phenotypic data to find candidate immune exposures, relying instead on TCR beta sequences and their occurrence across donors. HLA typing covered class I and class II loci at four-digit resolution. In a later genetic analysis, genome-wide SNP genotypes for about 55% of the 666 donors were used, and that subset was treated as a discovery cohort. To predict cytomegalovirus infection status, the study combined high-throughput TCR immunosequencing, statistical association of individual TCRs with disease status, and machine learning. Donor age, sex, ethnicity and CMV serostatus were collected together with the repertoire data. Using immunosequencing, the study profiled T cell repertoires from about 620 subjects and related those repertoires to cytomegalovirus serostatus. Across 398 genotyped donors of the cohort, an average of roughly 250,000 unique TCR beta nucleotide sequences per donor were sequenced, and 15% to 20% of those sequences were non-productive. In a later analysis, previously published TCR beta repertoires from 500 to 750 donors were re-analyzed and high-resolution HLA genotyping was added so that TCR occurrence patterns could be studied. The study was designed to test whether signatures of past pathogen exposure could be identified by cataloging public T cell receptors. A separate validation cohort of over 95 different subjects was used in addition to the roughly 640-subject first cohort. Of the roughly 430 genotyped donors, about 80% fell in the genetic ancestry cluster associated with self-reported Caucasian donors. All discovery cohort repertoires had been generated on a single sequencing platform. An early release covering roughly 640 HLA-typed donors comprised about 310 gigabases of sequencing data and around 80 million unique TCR sequences. Typing coverage differed by locus: A, B, C, DRB1 and DQB1 were typed in about 620-640 donors, DQA1 in about 550, DPA1 in over 600, and DPB1 in 400 to 490. An earlier analysis of fewer than 700 of the donors applied high-throughput TCR beta sequencing to assess whether each TCR beta V gene segment acted as functional or pseudogenic. Study-level results and caveats: V-gene and J-gene trimming of TCR beta chains was associated with a missense DCLRE1C variant in a later genetic analysis, and the association was replicated in an independent cohort. A later analysis found that HLA-associated TCR beta chains were more clonally expanded and had lower generation probabilities than equally common non-associated chains. Correlated functional status among segregating V segments might be attributable to linkage disequilibrium, but an unknown experimental factor could not be ruled out. In a later analysis, the rate of TCR association differed among HLA loci, with DRB1 alleles having the most associated TCRs and HLA-C alleles having the fewest. In both the original and validation cohorts, the classifier was reported to diagnose cytomegalovirus status with high specificity and sensitivity. When HLA alleles, especially DR and DQ, strongly co-occurred, attributing TCR associations to individual alleles was difficult. It was suggested by the authors that the approach could potentially be generalized to other disease states and immunological phenotypes. Because HLA typing was unavailable for some donors at each locus, only the typed subset was used in association tests. Specific HLA alleles were associated with 15,000 to 20,000 TCR beta sequences at a false discovery rate of 0.05 in a later analysis. In vitro tests confirmed that a few of the cytomegalovirus-associated TCR beta chains recognize cytomegalovirus antigens. Most CMV-associated TCR beta chains appeared to be HLA-restricted in a later analysis, and the HLA associations seemed to be driven largely by CMV exposure. A cluster of highly shared sequence variants was judged likely to be a technical artifact of the sequencing pipeline. A further reported finding was that TCR beta sequences accurately predicted the HLA-A and HLA-B alleles for most subjects in the first cohort. This cohort had only TCR beta chains sequenced, and the lack of alpha or paired-chain data limited which features could be detected. The 87-base-pair reads could not distinguish some IMGT-functional V segments, including TRBV6-2 and TRBV6-3, so those segments were excluded. An earlier analysis of around 500 of the donors showed that most TCR beta V segments appeared in productive rearrangements either about 87% or about 30% of the time, which broadly matched IMGT annotations. Most TCR sequences were observed very rarely across donors, whereas some public TCRs were present in many individuals. Sequencing depth was assumed to be roughly uniform across donors in the presence/absence analyses, though that assumption may not hold. CMV serostatus was the only immune exposure information available for the cohort. A later analysis reported that several top co-occurrence clusters appeared linked to parvovirus B19, influenza, CMV and Epstein-Barr virus. The earlier analysis of approximately 560 of the donors excluded approximately 15 rarely observed V segments, including chromosome 9 orphons, because counts were too low. According to a later genetic analysis, donors in an Asian-associated ancestry cluster had fewer N-insertions in productive TCRs than the approximately 610-donor mean. In the study, around 150 TCR beta chains were listed as associated with cytomegalovirus.

The cohort was made up of 500 to 800 healthy bone marrow donors. All cohort members were sampled while nominally healthy, although unrecorded immune exposures were likely present. The donor tested CMV seronegative, placing the donor among the 350 or so seronegative members of the cohort. A peripheral blood sample was collected from each donor, and TCR beta sequencing was performed on peripheral blood mononuclear cells. Genomic DNA was extracted from the blood cell samples with the Qiagen DNeasy Blood Extraction Kit. The rearranged segments are TRBV29-1 and TRBJ2-1, and TRBD1 matches 10 of the central bases. The clonotype originates from a female donor in good health and CMV-seronegative. The sample consisted of PBMCs. The nucleotide sequence reads TGCAGCGGGAGACCGGGACAGGGGATTTACAATGAGCAGTTCTTC. Translated, this is CSGRPGQGIYNEQFF.